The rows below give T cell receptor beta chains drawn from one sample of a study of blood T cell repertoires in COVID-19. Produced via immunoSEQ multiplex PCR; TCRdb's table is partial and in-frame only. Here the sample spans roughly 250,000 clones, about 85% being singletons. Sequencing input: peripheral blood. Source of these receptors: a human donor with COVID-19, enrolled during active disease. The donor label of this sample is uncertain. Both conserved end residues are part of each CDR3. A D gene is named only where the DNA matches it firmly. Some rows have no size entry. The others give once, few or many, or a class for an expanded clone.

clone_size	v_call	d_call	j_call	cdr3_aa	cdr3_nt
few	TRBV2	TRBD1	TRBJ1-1	CASSVLRGRTPEAFF	TGTGCCAGCAGTGTCCTTAGGGGGCGCACCCCTGAAGCTTTCTTT
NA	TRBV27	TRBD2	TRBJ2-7	CASRGLAGTYEQYF	TGTGCCAGCAGGGGACTAGCGGGTACCTACGAGCAGTACTTC
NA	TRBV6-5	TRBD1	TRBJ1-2	CASSYTGGGNYGYTF	TGTGCCAGCAGTTATACAGGGGGCGGAAACTATGGCTACACCTTC
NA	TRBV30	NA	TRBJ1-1	CAWKPSRDTEAFF	TGTGCCTGGAAGCCCAGTCGGGACACTGAAGCTTTCTTT
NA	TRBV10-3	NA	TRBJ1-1	CAISDGENTEAFF	TGTGCCATCAGTGATGGAGAGAACACTGAAGCTTTCTTT
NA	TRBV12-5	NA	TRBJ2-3	CASRLETSTDTQYF	TGTGCTAGTAGATTAGAGACTAGCACAGATACGCAGTATTTT
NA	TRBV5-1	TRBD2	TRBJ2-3	CASSLVLGAGEDTQYF	TGCGCCAGCAGCTTAGTATTGGGAGCGGGAGAAGATACGCAGTATTTT
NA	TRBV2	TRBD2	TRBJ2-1	CASSATELAAYNEQFF	TGTGCCAGCAGTGCAACAGAACTAGCGGCCTACAATGAGCAGTTCTTC
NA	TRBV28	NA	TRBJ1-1	CASTPWGGSTEAFF	TGTGCCAGCACCCCATGGGGGGGGAGCACTGAAGCTTTCTTT
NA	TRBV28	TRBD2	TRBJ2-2	CASTGGDYSRGTGELFF	TGTGCCAGCACTGGGGGGGACTATTCCCGCGGGACCGGGGAGCTGTTTTTT
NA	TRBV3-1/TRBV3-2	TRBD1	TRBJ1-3	CASSQVMGQGDSGNTIYF	TGTGCCAGCAGCCAAGTTATGGGACAGGGGGACTCTGGAAACACCATATATTTT
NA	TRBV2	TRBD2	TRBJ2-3	CASSPLFTGGYFSTDTQYF	TGTGCCAGCAGTCCCTTATTCACGGGAGGCTACTTCAGCACAGATACGCAGTATTTT
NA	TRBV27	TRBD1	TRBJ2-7	CASSSPRTGAGYEQYF	TGTGCCAGCAGTTCCCCTCGGACAGGGGCGGGTTACGAGCAGTACTTC
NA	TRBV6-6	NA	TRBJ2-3	CASSYGQGRSDTQYF	TGTGCCAGCAGTTATGGGCAGGGGCGCTCAGATACGCAGTATTTT
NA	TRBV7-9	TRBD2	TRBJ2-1	CASSLTSGSPNEQFF	TGTGCCAGCAGCTTAACTAGCGGGAGTCCAAATGAGCAGTTCTTC